This T cell receptor beta chain was profiled in a study of a mutant IDH1 vaccine in newly diagnosed glioma. Study-wide background: Investigators started vaccination 4-6 weeks after radiotherapy alone, or with temozolomide cycles. Study-level findings and limits: Seemingly, pseudoprogression had no relation to changes in the top peripheral T cell clonotypes.

Turning to this clone: The target antigen is unknown.

The CDR3 sequence is 13 residues long. The germline CDR1 and CDR2 sequences are SGHAT and FQNNGV. Trimming left V 1 base short and J 4 bases short, with 4 bases between. Profiling relied on immunoSEQ multiplex PCR, and the TCRdb table lists in-frame clones only, not all of them. The sample has 50,000 to 70,000 clones, roughly 80% seen once. Time point noted: week 35, safety follow-up. It was 300 ug of mutant IDH1 20-mer peptide that made up each vaccine dose, given with topical imiquimod. In weeks 1, 3, 5, 7, 11, 15, 19 and 23, patients were immunized, eight times in all. This material consisted of PBMCs, taken from a glioma patient whose treatment included an IDH1 peptide vaccine. This chain uses TRBV11-2 with TRBJ2-2; unclear D gene. The clonotype comes from a man aged 25-40 years with glioma. Here the CDR3 reads CASSLASTGELFF. In DNA form, the CDR3 reads TGTGCCAGCAGCTTAGCTTCCACCGGGGAGCTGTTTTTT.